This T cell receptor beta chain was captured in a study of blood T cells in healthy people across ages. The CDR3 is made up of 12 amino acids. In germline, CDR1 is MNHEY, CDR2 SVGEGT. Staff drew ten milliliters of peripheral blood from each donor. Every sample yielded at least 6 million isolated PBMCs. There are a few counts of this clonotype. Its target is not known. For the second PCR, which ran for about 6 to 12 cycles, a sample-barcoded 5' primer and a J-beta primer mix were used. TCRdb fed the 5' RACE reads into MiXCR, producing one record per CDR3 protein. The sample carries 600,000 or so distinct CDR3 sequences, roughly 21% recorded once. Study-wide findings and caveats: Versus aged donors, long-lived donors had higher diversity and more naive CD4+ cells. Per million T cells, TCR beta diversity dropped roughly linearly as age increased.

This receptor was obtained from a man in his 70s in good health. The chain is built from TRBV6-2 or TRBV6-3 and TRBJ2-5, with D unresolved. Near its end, the DNA agrees better with TRBJ2-7, so the J call may be wrong. The sample taken for sequencing was blood. CDR3 sequence: CASGRNSYEQYF. CDR3 nucleotide sequence: TGTGCCAGCGGACGAAACTCCTACGAGCAGTACTTC.